Shown below are 23 T cell receptor beta chains from a single sample sequenced in a study of PD-1 blockade in classical Hodgkin lymphoma. Every patient experienced relapse after autologous stem cell transplantation, and brentuximab vedotin exposure varied. TCRdb's copy holds only in-frame clones and misses some; the assay was immunoSEQ multiplex PCR. The table lists approximately 79,000 clones, around nine tenths of them singletons. This sample comprised peripheral blood mononuclear cells (PBMCs), obtained before the second cycle of nivolumab. These receptors were obtained from a human donor with classical Hodgkin lymphoma.

The genes are TRBV7-9 and TRBJ2-5; 9 positions match TRBD2. Losses at the gene ends were 5 bases for V and 2 bases for J; bases not matched to a gene: 6. Germline V gives CDR1 SEHNR, CDR2 FQNEAQ (reference sequence). The CDR3 consists of 15 residues. The CDR3 protein is CASSKTSGIQETQYF. The CDR3, as DNA: TGTGCCAGCAGCAAGACTAGCGGCATACAAGAGACCCAGTACTTC.

The V gene is TRBV11-3, the J gene TRBJ2-7, with 7 bases fitting TRBD2. Germline V gene data show CDR1 as SGHNT and CDR2 as YENEEA. The CDR3 loop spans 13 amino acids. Trimming removed 6 bases from V and 0 bases from J; junction bases left unmatched: 2. CDR3 sequence: CASSRDYSYEQYF. The CDR3 nucleotides are TGTGCCAGCAGTCGGGACTACTCCTACGAGCAGTACTTC.

J is TRBJ1-1 and V is TRBV5-6; D ambiguous. Germline-derived CDR1 and CDR2 are SGHDT and YYEEEE. The CDR3 runs to 14 residues. V was clipped by 1 base and J by 5 bases, with 12 bases between them. The CDR3 nucleotides read TGTGCCAGCAGCTTGAGAGGTCGAGGGACTGAAGCTTTCTTT. Translated: CASSLRGRGTEAFF.

This clone has only a few counts. The rearrangement joins TRBV7-9 to TRBJ1-1; D gene uncertain. CDR3 length: 13 amino acids. Per germline, CDR1 SEHNR and CDR2 FQNEAQ (reference sequence). Trimming removed 0 bases from V and 0 bases from J, with 2 bases in between. The CDR3 DNA follows: TGTGCCAGCAGCTTAGCCCTGAACACTGAAGCTTTCTTT. This gives the protein CASSLALNTEAFF.

The rearrangement joins TRBV5-4 to TRBJ2-4, with a tentative D call TRBD1 (6 bases). Germline CDR1 is SGHNT and CDR2 is YYREEE (reference sequence). There are 16 residues in the CDR3. Trimming removed 2 bases at V and 1 base at J, with 13 bases between. For the CDR3, the DNA is TGTGCCAGCAGCTTCCGACAGGCGGTGGCCAAAAACATTCAGTACTTC. Its protein product is CASSFRQAVAKNIQYF.

CDR3 nucleotide sequence: TGTGCCAGCAGCCGTGGACTAGCGGGAGGGCCGGGCTACGAGCAGTACTTC. As protein: CASSRGLAGGPGYEQYF. J is TRBJ2-7 and V is TRBV7-6; TRBD2 matches at 15 bases. The V gene end was trimmed by 5 bases and the J gene end by 3 bases; junction bases not matched to a gene: 8. CDR3 length: 17 residues. CDR1 and CDR2 (germline): SGHVS, FNYEAQ.

This chain links TRBV30 with TRBJ2-7; 10 bases agree with TRBD2. The CDR3 has 13 residues. The trim removed 8 bases at V and 3 bases at J, leaving 7 bases unmatched. The germline V gene has CDR1 GTSNPN and CDR2 SVGIG (reference sequence). CDR3 in amino acids: CAVSSGSGYEQYF. In nucleotides, the CDR3 is TGTGCCGTATCTAGCGGGAGCGGCTACGAGCAGTACTTC. The variable domain in full, with the rest retrieved from reference TRBV30 and TRBJ2-7, is SQTIHQWPATLVQPVGSPLSLECTVEGTSNPNLYWYRQAAGRGLQLLFYSVGIGQISSEVPQNLSASRPQDRQFILSSKKLLLSDSGFYLCAVSSGSGYEQYFGPGTRLTVT.

The chain has TRBV27 and TRBJ2-3; 7 bases align to TRBD2. V was pared by 6 bases and J by 0 bases, with 18 bases of the junction left unmatched. The CDR3 runs 19 residues. The germline V gene has CDR1 MNHEY and CDR2 SMNVEV (reference sequence). The CDR3 DNA reads TGTGCCAGCAGACCCAAACCCACCAGGTGGGAGGGAAGCACAGATACGCAGTATTTT. It codes for CASRPKPTRWEGSTDTQYF.

The V call is TRBV28, the J call TRBJ2-2, with 7 nucleotides matching TRBD2. Per the germline V gene, CDR1 is MDHEN and CDR2 is SYDVKM. This CDR3 contains 17 residues. V shed 2 bases and J 0 bases; nucleotides not matched to a gene: 6. In DNA, the CDR3 is TGTGCCAGCAGTTTACACCCCGGACTAGCGAACACCGGGGAGCTGTTTTTT. Its translation is CASSLHPGLANTGELFF.

This clone appeared a single time. This chain joins TRBV27 and TRBJ2-7, with a tentative D call TRBD1 (6 bases). The CDR3 loop spans 18 amino acids. From germline, CDR1 is MNHEY and CDR2 SMNVEV (reference sequence). Trimming stripped 5 bases from V and 4 bases from J, with 27 bases between. The CDR3 bases are TGTGCCAGCAGTCCACGTAACCTACAGGGCCGAACTTATTACGAGCAGTACTTC. Translated, it gives CASSPRNLQGRTYYEQYF.

The chain combines TRBV28 with TRBJ2-3; no definite D call. The length of the CDR3 is 15 residues. V was trimmed by 2 bases and J by 3 bases, leaving 12 bases between them. Germline assignment: CDR1 MDHEN and CDR2 SYDVKM. In DNA form, the CDR3 reads TGTGCCAGCAGTTTACAGTCCCCTGGGACAGATACGCAGTATTTT. The encoded protein is CASSLQSPGTDTQYF.

The rearrangement joins TRBV15 to TRBJ2-5; 10 bases align to TRBD2. This CDR3 comprises 18 residues. Germline CDR1 and CDR2: LNHNV and YYDKDF (reference sequence). The V segment lost 1 base and the J segment 4 bases; nucleotides outside the gene matches: 12. The CDR3 region has the DNA TGTGCCACCAGCAGAGTTCCCGGACTAGCGGAGCGCGGAGAGACCCAGTACTTC. Protein product: CATSRVPGLAERGETQYF.

V is TRBV11-3 and J is TRBJ2-7; weak D call: TRBD1 (6 bases). Germline CDR1 is SGHNT and CDR2 is YENEEA. V was trimmed by 6 bases and J by 5 bases, leaving 14 bases between them. This CDR3 spans 13 amino acids. The CDR3 sequence: CASSPHQGNEQYF. As DNA, the CDR3 is TGTGCCAGCAGTCCCCACCAGGGGAACGAGCAGTACTTC.

This clone has just one count. V and J are TRBV5-7 and TRBJ2-5; unclear D gene. The J call could be wrong; TRBJ2-7 is a better fit for the DNA end. TRBV5-7 is an open reading frame, and its role is uncertain. The CDR3 covers 13 residues. Here the CDR3 DNA reads TGTGCCAGCAGCTTGGACTTCCTTCCCGAGCAGTACTTC. The encoded protein is CASSLDFLPEQYF.

The gene calls are TRBV29-1 and TRBJ1-1; 7 bases are shared with TRBD1. The CDR3 runs 18 residues. V was pared by 4 bases and J by 0 bases, with 17 bases of the junction left unmatched. The V gene's germline CDR1 is SQVTM and CDR2 ANQGSEA. The CDR3 DNA is TGCAGCGTTGGGACGGCCAGGGGGGACAGAAAAGTGAACACTGAAGCTTTCTTT. Its translation is CSVGTARGDRKVNTEAFF.

The rearrangement links TRBV19 to TRBJ1-2; 7 bases are a match to TRBD1. Germline CDR1 reads LNHDA; CDR2 reads SQIVND (reference sequence). The CDR3 covers 14 residues. Trimming removed 6 bases from V and 2 bases from J; junction bases left unmatched: 6. The CDR3 nucleotides are TGTGCCAGTAGGAACGGACAGGCAAACTATGGCTACACCTTC. Translation: CASRNGQANYGYTF.

The chain employs TRBV2 and TRBJ1-1; TRBD1 matches at 10 bases. CDR1 is SNHLY and CDR2 is FYNNEI in the germline V gene. Trimming cost V 7 bases and J 5 bases; bases outside gene matches: 7. The CDR3 has 14 amino acids. The CDR3 region is CASIPDRGGTEAFF. CDR3 sequence (DNA): TGTGCCAGCATCCCGGACAGGGGGGGGACTGAAGCTTTCTTT.

The rearrangement uses TRBV19 and TRBJ2-5; 9 positions match TRBD1. CDR1 and CDR2 from the germline V gene are LNHDA and SQIVND (reference sequence). J gave up 7 bases and V 2 bases, and 8 bases lay outside the gene matches. The CDR3 runs to 15 residues. CDR3 DNA: TGTGCCAGTAGTATATCGGGACAGGGTGAGGGGACCCAGTACTTC. This codes for CASSISGQGEGTQYF.

This clone was found once. The V call is TRBV28, the J call TRBJ1-5, with a possible D match to TRBD1 (6 bases). The V end lost 5 bases, the J end lost 4 bases, and 12 bases lay between the germline ends. This CDR3 comprises 14 residues. Germline-derived CDR1 and CDR2 are MDHEN and SYDVKM. The CDR3 DNA reads as TGTGCCAGCAGTCGGGGGGCCACGAATCAGCCCCAGCATTTT. Translated, it gives CASSRGATNQPQHF.

The J gene is TRBJ2-1, the V gene TRBV16; TRBD2 matches at 11 bases. CDR1 is KGHSY and CDR2 is FQNENV in the germline V gene. V lost 4 bases and J lost 5; bases outside the gene matches: 4. The CDR3 has 15 residues. This CDR3 is CASSPGLAANNEQFF. For the CDR3, the DNA is TGTGCCAGCAGCCCGGGACTAGCGGCCAACAATGAGCAGTTCTTC. The whole variable domain, remainder taken from reference TRBV16 and TRBJ2-1, is GEEVAQTPKHLVRGEGQKAKLYCAPIKGHSYVFWYQQVLKNEFKFLISFQNENVFDETGMPKERFSAKCLPNSPCSLEIQATKLEDSAVYFCASSPGLAANNEQFFGPGTRLTVL.

This clone was seen only a few times. The chain joins TRBV30 to TRBJ2-1, with 16 bases aligning to TRBD2. The CDR3 has 18 amino acids. Germline CDR1 and CDR2: GTSNPN and SVGIG (reference sequence). With V trimmed by 1 base and J by 2 bases, 5 bases remained unmatched. The CDR3 DNA sequence: TGTGCCTGGAGTGGATCCGGGACTAGCGGGAGGGCCTACAATGAGCAGTTCTTC. Translation: CAWSGSGTSGRAYNEQFF.

V usage is TRBV10-3 and J usage is TRBJ2-5; possibly TRBD2 for D (5 bases). Germline V gene data show CDR1 as ENHRY and CDR2 as SYGVKD. The CDR3 is made up of 16 amino acids. Trimming removed 0 bases at V and 3 bases at J, with 14 bases between. The CDR3 DNA sequence: TGTGCCATCAGTGAGTCGAGACGGACTGGGAAAGAGACCCAGTACTTC. It is translated as CAISESRRTGKETQYF.

The J gene is TRBJ1-2, the V gene TRBV10-2; the D gene is possibly TRBD1 (5 bases). The V gene lost 3 bases and the J gene lost 6 bases, with 14 bases spanning the gap. Germline CDR1 reads WSHSY; CDR2 reads SAAADI. The CDR3 is made up of 14 amino acids. The CDR3 loop reads CASSDRRRAHGYTF. Written as DNA, the CDR3 is TGCGCCAGCAGTGATAGGCGCAGGGCCCATGGCTACACCTTC.